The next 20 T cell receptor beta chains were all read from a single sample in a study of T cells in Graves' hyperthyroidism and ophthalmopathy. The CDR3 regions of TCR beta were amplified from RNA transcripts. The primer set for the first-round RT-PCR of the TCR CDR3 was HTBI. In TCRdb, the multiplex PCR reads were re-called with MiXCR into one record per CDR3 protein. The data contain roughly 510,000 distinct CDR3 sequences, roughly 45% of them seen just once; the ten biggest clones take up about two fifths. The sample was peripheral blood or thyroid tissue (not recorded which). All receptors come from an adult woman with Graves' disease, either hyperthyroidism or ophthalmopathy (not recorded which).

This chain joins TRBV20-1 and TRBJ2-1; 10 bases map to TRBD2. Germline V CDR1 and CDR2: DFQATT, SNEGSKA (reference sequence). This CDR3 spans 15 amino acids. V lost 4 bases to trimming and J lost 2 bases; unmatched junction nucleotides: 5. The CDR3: CSATPLAGAYNEQFF. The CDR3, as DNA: TGCAGTGCTACACCCCTAGCGGGAGCCTACAATGAGCAGTTCTTC.

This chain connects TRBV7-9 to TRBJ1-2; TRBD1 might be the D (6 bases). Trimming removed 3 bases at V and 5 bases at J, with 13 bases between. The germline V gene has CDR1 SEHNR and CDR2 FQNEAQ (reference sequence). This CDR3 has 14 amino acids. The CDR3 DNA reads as TGTGCCAGCAGCTTGGGCAGGGGATATTATGGCTACACCTTC. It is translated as CASSLGRGYYGYTF.

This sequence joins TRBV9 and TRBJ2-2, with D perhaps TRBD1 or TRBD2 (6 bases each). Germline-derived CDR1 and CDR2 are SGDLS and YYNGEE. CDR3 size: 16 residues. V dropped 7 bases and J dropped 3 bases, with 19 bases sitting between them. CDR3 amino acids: CASGGGGGLHTGELFF. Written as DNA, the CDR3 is TGTGCCAGCGGTGGAGGGGGAGGTCTGCACACCGGGGAGCTGTTTTTT.

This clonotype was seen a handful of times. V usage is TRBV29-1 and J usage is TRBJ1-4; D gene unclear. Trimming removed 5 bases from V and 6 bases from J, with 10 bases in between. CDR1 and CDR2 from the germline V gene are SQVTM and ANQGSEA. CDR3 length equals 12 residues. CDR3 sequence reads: CSVSRRDEKLFF. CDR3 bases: TGCAGCGTTAGCAGGAGAGATGAAAAACTGTTTTTT.

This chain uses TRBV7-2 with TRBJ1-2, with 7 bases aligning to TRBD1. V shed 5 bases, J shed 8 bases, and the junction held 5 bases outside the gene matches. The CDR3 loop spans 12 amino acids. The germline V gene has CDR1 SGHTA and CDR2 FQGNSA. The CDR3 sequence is CASSQGGRGYTF. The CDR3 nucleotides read TGTGCCAGCAGCCAGGGGGGACGCGGCTACACCTTC.

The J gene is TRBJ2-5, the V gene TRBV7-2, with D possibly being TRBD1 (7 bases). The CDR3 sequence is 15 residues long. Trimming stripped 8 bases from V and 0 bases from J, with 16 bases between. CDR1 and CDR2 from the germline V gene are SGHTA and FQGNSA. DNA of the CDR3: TGTGCCAGCCTCGGGTCAGGGGGGTACCAAGAGACCCAGTACTTC. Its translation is CASLGSGGYQETQYF.

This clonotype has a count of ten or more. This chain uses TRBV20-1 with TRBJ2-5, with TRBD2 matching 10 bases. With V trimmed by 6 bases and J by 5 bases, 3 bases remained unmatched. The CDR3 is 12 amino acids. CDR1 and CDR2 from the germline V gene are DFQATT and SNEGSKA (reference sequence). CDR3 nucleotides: TGCAGTGCCCCGACTAGCGGGGAGACCCAGTACTTC. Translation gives CSAPTSGETQYF.

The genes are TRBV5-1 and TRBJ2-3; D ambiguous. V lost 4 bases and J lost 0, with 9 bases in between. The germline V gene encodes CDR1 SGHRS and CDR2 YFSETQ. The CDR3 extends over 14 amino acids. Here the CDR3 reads CASSADPSTDTQYF. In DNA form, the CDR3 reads TGCGCCAGCAGCGCCGACCCTAGCACAGATACGCAGTATTTT.

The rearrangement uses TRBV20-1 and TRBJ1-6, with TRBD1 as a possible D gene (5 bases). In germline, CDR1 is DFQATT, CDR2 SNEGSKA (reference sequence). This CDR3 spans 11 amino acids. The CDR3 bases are TGCTCAAGCGGGGGGGATTCACCCCTCCACTTT. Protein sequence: CSSGGDSPLHF.

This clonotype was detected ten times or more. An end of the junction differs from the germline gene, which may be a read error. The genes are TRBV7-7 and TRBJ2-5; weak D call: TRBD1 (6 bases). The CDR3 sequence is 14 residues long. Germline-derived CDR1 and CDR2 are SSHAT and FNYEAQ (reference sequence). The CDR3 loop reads CASSLGGLQETQYF. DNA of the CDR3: TGTGCTAGCAGCTTAGGGGGTTTACAAGAGACCCAGTACTTC.

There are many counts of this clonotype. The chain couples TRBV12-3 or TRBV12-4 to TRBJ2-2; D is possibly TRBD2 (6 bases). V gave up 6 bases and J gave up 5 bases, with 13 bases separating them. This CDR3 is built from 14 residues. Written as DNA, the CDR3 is TGTGCCAGCAGGCGGGACCTCACAACCGGGGAGCTGTTTTTT. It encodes CASRRDLTTGELFF.

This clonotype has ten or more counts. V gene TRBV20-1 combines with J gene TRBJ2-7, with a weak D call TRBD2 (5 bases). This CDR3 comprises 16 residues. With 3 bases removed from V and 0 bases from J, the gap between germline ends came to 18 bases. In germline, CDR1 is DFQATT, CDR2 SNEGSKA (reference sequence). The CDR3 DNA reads TGCAGTGCTAGTCATTGGGCGGGCCCCAGCTCCTACGAGCAGTACTTC. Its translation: CSASHWAGPSSYEQYF.

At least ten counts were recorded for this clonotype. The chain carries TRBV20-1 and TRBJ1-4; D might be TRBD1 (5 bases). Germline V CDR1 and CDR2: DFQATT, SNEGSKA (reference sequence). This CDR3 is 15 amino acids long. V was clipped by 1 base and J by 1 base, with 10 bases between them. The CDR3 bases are TGCAGTGCTAGAGGCGGGGCCGAAACTAATGAAAAACTGTTTTTT. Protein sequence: CSARGGAETNEKLFF.

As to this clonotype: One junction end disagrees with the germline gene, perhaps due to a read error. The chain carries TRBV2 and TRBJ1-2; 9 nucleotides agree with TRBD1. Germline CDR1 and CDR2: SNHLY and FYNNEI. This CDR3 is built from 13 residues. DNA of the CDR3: TGTGCCATCAGTGAGGGACAGGGATATGGCTACACCTTC. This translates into CAISEGQGYGYTF.

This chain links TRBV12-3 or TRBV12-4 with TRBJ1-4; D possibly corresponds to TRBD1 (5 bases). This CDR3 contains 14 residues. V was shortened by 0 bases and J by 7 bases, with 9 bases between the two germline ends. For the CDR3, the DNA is TGTGCCAGCAGTTTAGCTCAGGGTGGTGAAAAACTGTTTTTT. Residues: CASSLAQGGEKLFF.

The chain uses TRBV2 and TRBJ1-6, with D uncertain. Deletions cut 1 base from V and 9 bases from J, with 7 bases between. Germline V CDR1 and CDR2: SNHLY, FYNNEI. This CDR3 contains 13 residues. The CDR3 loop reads CASSEEGGSPLHF. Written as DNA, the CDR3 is TGTGCCAGCAGTGAAGAGGGCGGTTCACCCCTCCACTTT.

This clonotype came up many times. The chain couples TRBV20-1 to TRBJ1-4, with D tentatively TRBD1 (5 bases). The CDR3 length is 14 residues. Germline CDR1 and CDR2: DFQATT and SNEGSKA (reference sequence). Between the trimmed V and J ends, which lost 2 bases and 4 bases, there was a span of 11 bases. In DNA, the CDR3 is TGCAGTGCTAGATACAGGACCAATAATGAAAAACTGTTTTTT. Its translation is CSARYRTNNEKLFF.

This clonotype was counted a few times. CDR3 in amino acids: CASSQEVQADVYEQYF. CDR3 sequence (DNA): TGCGCCAGCAGCCAAGAAGTTCAAGCGGACGTATACGAGCAGTACTTC. This chain links TRBV4-3 with TRBJ2-7; D may be TRBD2 (5 bases). The CDR3 consists of 16 residues. V lost 0 bases and J 4 bases, leaving 16 bases between the germline ends. Germline V gene lookup returns CDR1 LGHNA and CDR2 YSLEER.

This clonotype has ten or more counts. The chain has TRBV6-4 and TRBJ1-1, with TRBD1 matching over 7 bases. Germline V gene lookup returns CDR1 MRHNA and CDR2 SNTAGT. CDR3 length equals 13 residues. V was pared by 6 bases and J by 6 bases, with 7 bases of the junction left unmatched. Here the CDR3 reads CASSLTGTSEAFF. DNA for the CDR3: TGTGCCAGCAGCCTGACAGGGACCTCTGAAGCTTTCTTT.

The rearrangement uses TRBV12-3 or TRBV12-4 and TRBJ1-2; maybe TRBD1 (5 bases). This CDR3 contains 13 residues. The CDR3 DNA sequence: TGTGTTAGCAGTTTAGACAGATTCTATGGCTACACCTTC. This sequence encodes CVSSLDRFYGYTF.